This T cell receptor (beta chain) was recovered during a study of regulatory dendritic cells for organ transplantation. The germline gives CDR1 LNHDA, CDR2 SQIVND (reference sequence). The CDR3 is 13 amino acids. Deletions cut 5 bases from V and 1 base from J, with 8 bases between. Sorted subsets were CFSE-labeled and cultured about 5 days with allogeneic dendritic cells. Naive CD45RA+ and memory CD45RO+ CD4+ or CD8+ T cells were FACS-sorted. Regarding this clone: Its antigen is not identified.

Some clones are missing from TCRdb's copy, which holds only in-frame ones; the method was immunoSEQ multiplex PCR. This sample has 20,000 or so clones; 65% to 80% occur once, and the top ten carry 3.2%. General study findings and limits: Naive CD4+ and CD8+ repertoires were highly diverse; memory CD8+ was most oligoclonal. Mature dendritic cells appeared to drive more memory CD8+ clonal expansion than regulatory ones.

Material for sequencing was memory CD4+ T cells from blood cultured with regulatory dendritic cells. The subset is: CD45RO+ memory T cells. This sequence originates from a human donor in good health. The rearrangement uses TRBV19 and TRBJ2-5; D call uncertain. As DNA, the CDR3 is TGTGCCAGTAGTCGCCTATTCCAAGAGACCCAGTACTTC. Translation gives CASSRLFQETQYF.